The rows below give T cell receptor beta chains drawn from one sample of a study of PD-1 blockade in classical Hodgkin lymphoma. Clones were sequenced by immunoSEQ multiplex PCR, and TCRdb holds only the in-frame ones, with some missing. Among over 90,000 clones, nearly 90% were seen once, and the ten largest hold approximately 12%. The sample here was peripheral blood mononuclear cells (PBMCs), taken before the second cycle of nivolumab. Receptors were obtained from a human donor with classical Hodgkin lymphoma. Both conserved end residues are part of each CDR3. D genes are given only for firm matches. The size entry is marked missing in some rows and otherwise reads once, few, many or a size class.

>NA|TRBV9|NA|TRBJ2-2
CASSGFERTGELFF
TGTGCCAGCAGCGGATTCGAACGCACCGGGGAGCTGTTTTTT
>NA|TRBV5-1|NA|TRBJ1-1
CASSLDRVASEAFF
TGCGCCAGCAGCTTGGACAGGGTAGCCTCTGAAGCTTTCTTT
>NA|TRBV15|TRBD1|TRBJ1-2
CATSRDKQGGGYTF
TGTGCCACCAGCAGAGATAAACAGGGGGGTGGCTACACCTTC
>NA|TRBV5-4|TRBD1|TRBJ2-4
CASSSGQGPNIQYF
TGTGCCAGCAGCTCCGGACAGGGCCCAAACATTCAGTACTTC
>NA|TRBV5-1|NA|TRBJ2-2
CASSLVATTGELFF
TGCGCCAGCAGCTTGGTAGCGACAACCGGGGAGCTGTTTTTT
>NA|TRBV5-4|TRBD1|TRBJ2-7
CASSGGGTGGHGEQYF
TGTGCCAGCAGCGGAGGGGGGACAGGGGGCCATGGGGAGCAGTACTTC
>NA|TRBV6-5|TRBD1|TRBJ2-7
CASSLHGQGAYEQYF
TGTGCCAGCAGCCTTCATGGACAGGGGGCGTACGAGCAGTACTTC
>NA|TRBV19|NA|TRBJ1-1
CASSIGSSRGSTEAFF
TGTGCCAGTAGTATAGGGTCATCCAGGGGAAGCACTGAAGCTTTCTTT
>NA|TRBV6-6|NA|TRBJ2-1
CASSRTGSNEQFF
TGTGCCAGCAGTCGTACTGGGAGCAATGAGCAGTTCTTC
>NA|TRBV5-6|TRBD1|TRBJ2-7
CASGRWWDRAYEQYF
TGTGCCAGCGGCCGTTGGTGGGACAGAGCCTACGAGCAGTACTTC
>NA|TRBV4-1|NA|TRBJ2-4
CASSRGLAKNIQYF
TGCGCCAGCAGCCGAGGGTTAGCCAAAAACATTCAGTACTTC
>once|TRBV2|NA|TRBJ1-1
CASRRGGGHTEAFF
TGTGCCAGCAGACGGGGTGGGGGGCACACTGAAGCTTTCTTT
>NA|TRBV30|TRBD2|TRBJ2-2
CAWSVRLAGDLDTGELFF
TGTGCCTGGAGTGTACGCCTAGCGGGAGACCTGGACACCGGGGAGCTGTTTTTT